The T cell receptor (beta chain) described here comes from a study of blood T cells in healthy people across ages (dated by TCRdb to the mid-2010s). In terms of the full investigation: In model experiments, roughly one uniquely barcoded TCR beta cDNA molecule per two T cells was captured by template switching. Using deep sequencing normalized with unique cDNA molecular identifiers, the study measured how TCR beta repertoire diversity changes with age. The donors were divided into four age groups: young (average roughly 15 years), middle-aged (approximately 39), aged (approximately 62) and long-lived (around 80). To avoid experimental bias, donors of different ages were randomly spread across the sequencing lanes. Using the same blood draw, the study looked at two additional independent replicas of 1 million unique cDNA reads for two donors, one aged 18 to 30 and the other aged 80 or older.

The library was prepared using 5' RACE. Data came from an Illumina HiSeq 2500. A second PCR of roughly 6 to 11 cycles was performed with a sample-barcoded 5' primer and a J-beta primer mix. Each TCR beta cDNA molecule received a unique molecular identifier from a template-switch 5' adaptor carrying 12 random nucleotides. At least 2.5 million CDR3-containing paired-end reads were obtained from each sample. First-strand cDNA was synthesized from all RNA with the Mint cDNA synthesis kit, primed by a TRBC-specific oligonucleotide. All cDNA was treated with uracil-DNA glycosylase and then went through a first 18-cycle PCR with the universal primers M1SS and BC2_uni_R. From the authors' description of their analysis: Each sample was normalized by randomly selecting 1 million high-quality reads, each carrying a distinct molecular identifier. Reads with shared molecular identifiers were discarded instead of being binned into consensus sequences. MiTCR, run with a Q25 quality threshold and the strictest error-elimination algorithm, handled CDR3 identification, clonotype clustering and error correction. A nonparametric unseen species model with Euler transformation was used to estimate lower-bound total TCR beta diversity. In-frame beta chains were kept once TCRdb had trimmed the public reads at Q25 with fastp and called clones with MiXCR. All rows with the same CDR3 protein become a single entry with the most common DNA and genes. The V and J calls, along with clone size, are taken from TCRdb and not from the paper's own processing. The sample data list 720,000 or so distinct CDR3 sequences, and 40% to 50% of these were observed just once. 30% of the sample belongs to the ten largest clones.

What the study reported, not specific to this receptor: Observed TCR beta diversity per million T cells fell roughly linearly with age, and a significant reduction was already apparent by age roughly 40. Because donor CMV infection status was unknown, age-related changes in expanded clonotypes were potentially confounded. A strong correlation was found between observed TCR beta diversity and the percentage of naive T cells measured by flow cytometry. Compared with the aged group, the long-lived group had more naive CD4+ T cells, fewer expanded clones and increased TCR diversity, a pattern suggesting age selection. Estimates of total diversity from one million sequenced T cells were regarded as lower bounds and underestimates. Because profiling used bulk unsorted PBMCs, naive and antigen-experienced compartments could not be compared conclusively.

Donors were 39 systemically healthy Caucasian individuals from Russia aged 6 to 90 years. Each donor gave about 9.2 milliliters of peripheral blood, drawn into EDTA-treated Vacutainer tubes. Ficoll-Paque density-gradient centrifugation was used to isolate PBMCs, with at least 6.5 million per sample. Total RNA, at least 6 micrograms per sample, was extracted from PBMCs with Trizol reagent. The percentages of naive CD45RAhigh/CD27high T cells were determined by flow cytometry on a PBMC aliquot from every donor. This clonotype has ten or more counts. Its antigen specificity is not known. Within one base of it there is no much larger clone, and no base qualities were kept. The sequence was obtained from an elderly man in good health. The sequenced material came from blood.

In nucleotides, the sequence is TGTGCCTGGAGGTGGGAGAGGGCCTTTAACTATGGCTACACCTTC. This encodes CAWRWERAFNYGYTF. The V gene is TRBV30 and the J gene is TRBJ1-2, with the D segment identity uncertain. The CDR3 numbers 15 residues from cysteine through phenylalanine. This entry keeps only the CDR3 DNA: 45 bases, framed from base 1. The germline V gene (reference sequence) specifies GTSNPN as CDR1 and SVGIG as CDR2. Cut back by 3 bases and 1 base, the V and J ends lie 15 bases apart.